This TCR beta chain is drawn from a study of cytomegalovirus exposure and HLA in healthy donors. Study-level findings and limits: Presence/absence comparisons presumed near-even sequencing depth among donors. A later analysis reported that several of the most significant clusters appeared to be linked to common viral pathogens, among them Epstein-Barr virus.

Comment on this clone: The target antigen is unknown.

V trimming: 2 bases; J trimming: 5 bases; junction bases outside the gene matches: 2. The CDR3 spans 14 residues. The germline gives CDR1 SGHTS, CDR2 YDEGEE. The PCR ran on 60 Vbeta and 13 Jbeta primers. The table came from immunoSEQ multiplex PCR; TCRdb's copy has only in-frame clones and leaves some out. This sample yields 150,000 to 200,000 clones, of which more than 75% are seen a single time; approximately 2.3% belongs to the top ten. The clonotype was recovered from a man younger than 35 in good health and CMV-seropositive. V usage is TRBV5-8 and J usage is TRBJ2-5; 11 bases map to TRBD2. Specimen: PBMCs. CDR3 DNA: TGTGCCAGCAGCTTTCTAGCGGGGGGTGAGACCCAGTACTTC. As protein: CASSFLAGGETQYF.